Shown below are 23 T cell receptor beta chains from a single sample sequenced in a study of monozygotic twins with inflammatory bowel disease. TCRdb re-called the 5' RACE reads and shows each CDR3 protein once, DNA omitted. The sample includes 350,000 to 550,000 distinct CDR3 sequences. The sample taken for sequencing was blood. Receptors originate from a human donor with ulcerative colitis or Crohn's disease, or a healthy co-twin of an affected twin (not recorded which).

The chain recombines TRBV6-1 with TRBJ2-7; there is no DNA to check the TCRdb D call of TRBD1. The CDR3 has 14 amino acids. Germline loops: CDR1 MNHNS, CDR2 SASEGT. CDR3 in amino acids: CASRMGNRAEEQYF.

V usage is TRBV12-3 or TRBV12-4 and J usage is TRBJ2-3; as DNA is missing, the TRBD2 call by TCRdb cannot be tested. This CDR3 region has 14 residues. The CDR3 reads CASQAGLQFPPQYF.

This rearrangement joins TRBV11-2 to TRBJ1-5. Per germline, CDR1 SGHAT and CDR2 FQNNGV. The CDR3 has 15 amino acids. The CDR3 reads CASSFGRADNQPQHF.

The gene calls are TRBV7-7 and TRBJ2-5; absent DNA, TCRdb's TRBD1 call cannot be checked. The CDR3 is made up of 15 amino acids. In germline, CDR1 is SSHAT, CDR2 FNYEAQ (reference sequence). CDR3 loop: CASSLESSRGETQYF.

The CDR3 sequence: CASSHRSGDNEQFF. The rearrangement joins TRBV18 to TRBJ2-1. The germline V gene encodes CDR1 KGHSH and CDR2 LQKENI. The CDR3 contains 14 residues.

This chain joins TRBV5-1 and TRBJ1-1; TCRdb's D call of TRBD1 is untestable without DNA. The CDR3 has 13 amino acids. CDR1 and CDR2 (germline): SGHRS, YFSETQ. CDR3 sequence: CASSFGGQTEAFF.

This chain joins TRBV30 and TRBJ1-2; the D call of TRBD1 rests on TCRdb alone, since no DNA is present to check it. Germline V gene data show CDR1 as GTSNPN and CDR2 as SVGIG (reference sequence). The CDR3 spans 12 residues. CDR3: CAWSSGNYGYTF.

V and J are TRBV7-2 and TRBJ2-5; absent DNA, TCRdb's TRBD2 call cannot be checked. CDR3 size: 16 residues. Per the germline V gene, CDR1 is SGHTA and CDR2 is FQGNSA. The CDR3 here is CASSFRSLAGGETQYF.

The CDR3 here is CASSPPRTGANVLTF. The chain recombines TRBV5-1 with TRBJ2-6. Germline V gene lookup returns CDR1 SGHRS and CDR2 YFSETQ. CDR3 length: 15 amino acids.

V usage is TRBV12-3 or TRBV12-4 and J usage is TRBJ1-1. The CDR3 contains 15 residues. CDR3 in amino acids: CASSLTSSPATEAFF.

The CDR3: CASSLDLRGLYGYTF. The V and J genes are TRBV11-2 and TRBJ1-2. The CDR3 totals 15 residues. Per germline, CDR1 SGHAT and CDR2 FQNNGV.

V and J are TRBV7-2 and TRBJ2-2; the D call from TCRdb, TRBD2, cannot be confirmed without DNA. This CDR3 comprises 13 residues. Germline CDR1 is SGHTA and CDR2 is FQGNSA. CDR3 loop: CASSFEGTGELFF.

The rearrangement joins TRBV4-2 to TRBJ1-3; as DNA is missing, the TRBD1 call by TCRdb cannot be tested. Looked up from germline, CDR1 is LGHNA and CDR2 is YNFKEQ. The CDR3 covers 14 residues. CDR3 amino acids: CASSQGDSGNTIYF.

The chain uses TRBV7-2 and TRBJ2-5; TCRdb's D call of TRBD2 is untestable without DNA. Germline CDR1 and CDR2: SGHTA and FQGNSA. The CDR3 length is 15 residues. The CDR3 spells CASSHGLAVKETQYF. The full variable domain, its missing parts supplied by reference TRBV7-2 and TRBJ2-5, is GAGVSQSPSNKVTEKGKDVELRCDPISGHTALYWYRQSLGQGLEFLIYFQGNSAPDKSGLPSDRFSAERTGGSVSTLTIQRTQQEDSAVYLCASSHGLAVKETQYFGPGTRLLVL.

This chain links TRBV28 with TRBJ1-5. Germline V gives CDR1 MDHEN, CDR2 SYDVKM. CDR3 length equals 14 residues. CDR3 region: CASSSYLPPQPQHF.

J is TRBJ1-4 and V is TRBV24-1. In germline, CDR1 is KGHDR, CDR2 SFDVKD. There are 15 residues in the CDR3. CDR3 region: CATSDPEHETEKLFF.

This chain uses TRBV28 with TRBJ2-1; no DNA is available, so the TRBD1 call from TCRdb remains unchecked. The CDR3 is made up of 14 amino acids. CDR1 and CDR2 (germline): MDHEN, SYDVKM. The CDR3 loop reads CASRLGQDYNEQFF.

The V call is TRBV2, the J call TRBJ1-5; TCRdb's assignment of TRBD1 cannot be checked, as there is no DNA. CDR1 SNHLY and CDR2 FYNNEI come from the germline V gene. This CDR3 region has 14 residues. The CDR3 spells CASRATGTVQPQHF.

The J gene is TRBJ2-5, the V gene TRBV7-2; the D call from TCRdb, TRBD1, cannot be confirmed without DNA. The CDR3 has 15 amino acids. Germline CDR1 and CDR2: SGHTA and FQGNSA. This CDR3 is CASSLAPGVQETQYF.

This chain uses TRBV29-1 with TRBJ1-1; TCRdb's D call of TRBD1 is untestable without DNA. The CDR3 loop spans 15 amino acids. In germline, CDR1 is SQVTM, CDR2 ANQGSEA. CDR3 residues: CSVEGGGGEETEAFF.

This chain joins TRBV4-1 and TRBJ1-2. Per germline, CDR1 MGHRA and CDR2 YSYEKL. CDR3 length equals 14 residues. CDR3 residues: CASSQEPKAYGYTF.

The rearrangement uses TRBV7-3 and TRBJ1-2; TCRdb reports TRBD1, a call that lacks DNA to check it against. Germline CDR1 and CDR2: SGHTA and FQGTGA. The CDR3 totals 19 residues. The CDR3 protein is CASSLTPDGRGNGDYGYTF.

The genes are TRBV18 and TRBJ1-4; TCRdb's D gene call, TRBD1, goes unchecked for lack of DNA. The V gene's germline CDR1 is KGHSH and CDR2 LQKENI. CDR3 size: 14 residues. Here the CDR3 reads CASSPNTGDEKLFF.